The 17 T cell receptor beta chains presented below share a single source sample, sequenced in a study of blood T cells in healthy people across ages. Primed by a sample-barcoded 5' primer and a J-beta primer mix, a second PCR proceeded for about 7 to 11 cycles. In TCRdb, the 5' RACE reads were re-called with MiXCR into one record per CDR3 protein. The sample holds about a million distinct CDR3 sequences, roughly 51% seen once. What was sequenced was blood. These receptors came from a woman aged 55 to 70 in good health.

The chain uses TRBV4-1 and TRBJ2-4, with D maybe TRBD1 (6 bases). CDR1 and CDR2 from the germline V gene are MGHRA and YSYEKL. The CDR3 runs to 16 residues. Trimming removed 1 base at V and 1 base at J, with 11 bases between. CDR3 nucleotides: TGCGCCAGCAGCCAAGGGGACACCTTTGCCAAAAACATTCAGTACTTC. Its protein product is CASSQGDTFAKNIQYF.

This clonotype has more than one count but fewer than ten. The V call is TRBV6-5, the J call TRBJ2-5, with D perhaps TRBD1 (6 bases). The V end was cut by 6 bases, the J end by 3 bases, with 20 bases between. The germline V gene encodes CDR1 MNHEY and CDR2 SVGAGI. This CDR3 is 16 amino acids long. CDR3 DNA sequence: TGTGCCAGCAGGCCCGGAATGGGGGCGAACAAAGAGACCCAGTACTTC. Protein product: CASRPGMGANKETQYF.

This clonotype came up a few times. The rearrangement joins TRBV6-4 to TRBJ1-2; 9 nucleotides align to TRBD1. The CDR3 loop spans 13 amino acids. Trimming at V came to 4 bases and at J to 8 bases, leaving 5 bases not matched to a gene. The germline CDR1 and CDR2 sequences are MRHNA and SNTAGT. The chain's CDR3 is CASSGTGVSGYTF. DNA for the CDR3: TGTGCCAGCAGTGGGACAGGGGTTTCGGGCTACACCTTC.

V usage is TRBV7-2 and J usage is TRBJ2-7, with a weak D call TRBD2 (5 bases). Germline CDR1 and CDR2: SGHTA and FQGNSA. Trimming removed 2 bases at V and 3 bases at J, with 8 bases between. The CDR3 runs to 13 residues. CDR3 protein: CASSLQEGYEQYF. The CDR3 region has the DNA TGTGCCAGCAGCTTACAAGAGGGCTACGAGCAGTACTTC.

This clonotype was observed a handful of times. The chain combines TRBV12-3 or TRBV12-4 with TRBJ2-1, with 10 bases identical to TRBD2. The CDR3 runs 20 residues. J lost 7 bases, V lost 4 bases, and 22 bases had no gene match. In nucleotides, the CDR3 is TGTGCCAGCAGTTCGACTCGACGGGGACTAGCGCCCGTAGACTTTAATGAGCAGTTCTTC. Residues: CASSSTRRGLAPVDFNEQFF.

This clonotype was found a few times. The gene calls are TRBV7-2 and TRBJ1-2; 12 bases map to TRBD1. This CDR3 has 16 residues. Per germline, CDR1 SGHTA and CDR2 FQGNSA. V shed 3 bases, J shed 7 bases, and the junction held 9 bases outside the gene matches. Here the CDR3 reads CASSFGTGGGGSGYTF. Here the CDR3 DNA reads TGTGCCAGCAGCTTTGGGACAGGGGGCGGAGGGTCTGGCTACACCTTC.

To note about this clonotype: A read error may explain this, as a much larger clone is one base away. The chain recombines TRBV20-1 with TRBJ2-1; maybe TRBD2 (6 bases). CDR1 and CDR2 (germline): DFQATT, SNEGSKA (reference sequence). Trimming took off 4 bases at V and 8 bases at J, with 21 bases between the two ends. There are 15 residues in the CDR3. The CDR3 region is CSAIVLVLASDEQFF. The CDR3 DNA follows: TGCAGTGCTATCGTCCTCGTTCTAGCGAGCGATGAGCAGTTCTTC.

The rearrangement joins TRBV29-1 to TRBJ2-5; 9 bases fit TRBD1. Germline CDR1 reads SQVTM; CDR2 reads ANQGSEA. V lost 5 bases and J lost 11; bases outside the gene matches: 9. This CDR3 comprises 12 residues. The CDR3 is CSVLGQGGQQYF. CDR3 coding DNA: TGCAGCGTTCTGGGACAGGGTGGACAGCAGTACTTC. Complete variable domain (other parts from reference TRBV29-1 and TRBJ2-5): SAVISQKPSRDICQRGTSLTIQCQVDSQVTMMFWYRQQPGQSLTLIATANQGSEATYESGFVIDKFPISRPNLTFSTLTVSNMSPEDSSIYLCSVLGQGGQQYFGPGTRLLVL.

This clonotype was seen only once. The chain employs TRBV2 and TRBJ2-7; TRBD2 is a possible D gene (6 bases). There are 14 residues in the CDR3. V gave up 2 bases and J gave up 6 bases, with 14 bases separating them. Germline loops: CDR1 SNHLY, CDR2 FYNNEI. CDR3 in DNA: TGTGCCAGCAGTGAATCCGAACTAGCTGCCGAGCAGTACTTC. Its protein product is CASSESELAAEQYF.

Ten or more counts support this clonotype. The chain carries TRBV5-1 and TRBJ2-1; 7 bases are a match to TRBD2. The junction had 8 bases not matched to a gene; V was cut back by 1 base and J by 7 bases. Germline loops: CDR1 SGHRS, CDR2 YFSETQ. This CDR3 region has 15 residues. DNA for the CDR3: TGCGCCAGCAGCTTGTTGAGCGGGGCGGGAAATGAGCAGTTCTTC. Translated: CASSLLSGAGNEQFF.

This clonotype was detected only once. This chain joins TRBV7-7 and TRBJ2-3; 7 bases are shared with TRBD1. Germline CDR1 SSHAT, CDR2 FNYEAQ (reference sequence). The V gene end was trimmed by 4 bases and the J gene end by 5 bases; junction bases not matched to a gene: 9. This CDR3 spans 15 amino acids. Here the CDR3 reads CASSSDRVHLDTQYF. The CDR3, as DNA: TGTGCCAGCAGCTCCGACAGGGTTCATTTAGATACGCAGTATTTT.

The chain recombines TRBV2 with TRBJ2-3; D is uncertain. The V gene lost 4 bases and the J gene lost 6 bases, with 5 bases spanning the gap. Germline V gives CDR1 SNHLY, CDR2 FYNNEI. The CDR3 is 11 amino acids. Here the CDR3 reads CASSAWDTQYF. For the CDR3, the DNA is TGTGCCAGCAGTGCCTGGGATACGCAGTATTTT.

This clonotype was seen a handful of times. The CDR3 DNA sequence: TGCAGTGCTAGGGGCACTAGAGAGGGGGGGGAGTTCTTC. Translated: CSARGTREGGEFF. The chain combines TRBV20-1 with TRBJ2-1; D possibly corresponds to TRBD2 (7 bases). The V end lost 3 bases, the J end lost 14 bases, and 20 bases lay between the germline ends. Germline CDR1 and CDR2: DFQATT and SNEGSKA (reference sequence). This CDR3 has 13 residues.

This clonotype was detected only a few times. The CDR3 loop is CASSQGIFGNQPQHF. DNA of the CDR3: TGCGCCAGCAGCCAGGGTATATTTGGCAATCAGCCCCAGCATTTT. The chain carries TRBV4-1 and TRBJ1-5; no clear D. Germline V gene lookup returns CDR1 MGHRA and CDR2 YSYEKL. V shed 3 bases and J shed 2 bases, with 11 bases lying between them. The CDR3 covers 15 residues.

Note on this clonotype: At one of its ends the junction is not consistent with the germline gene, which may arise from a read error. The chain has TRBV20-1 and TRBJ2-7, with D perhaps matching TRBD1 or TRBD2 (6 bases each). Per the germline V gene, CDR1 is DFQATT and CDR2 is SNEGSKA (reference sequence). The CDR3 loop spans 17 amino acids. CDR3 in amino acids: CGARDDGGTIVTYEQYF. For the CDR3, the DNA is TGCGGTGCTAGAGACGATGGGGGGACAATTGTAACCTACGAGCAGTACTTC.

The chain's CDR3 is CSASPENYGYTF. The CDR3 DNA reads as TGCAGTGCTAGTCCAGAGAACTATGGCTACACCTTC. The chain recombines TRBV20-1 with TRBJ1-2; D unclear. Germline assignment: CDR1 DFQATT and CDR2 SNEGSKA (reference sequence). The CDR3 is 12 residues long. Trimming removed 3 bases at V and 2 bases at J, with 7 bases between.

V is TRBV12-3 or TRBV12-4 and J is TRBJ2-3; 7 positions match TRBD1. The CDR3 runs 16 residues. Trimming at V came to 5 bases and at J to 11 bases, leaving 19 bases not matched to a gene. The DNA for the CDR3 is TGTGCCAGCAGTCTAAAAACGGGACAGACCACAGATGTGCAGTATTTT. Protein sequence: CASSLKTGQTTDVQYF.